Sequencing of this T cell receptor (beta chain) was carried out in a study of blood T cell repertoires in COVID-19. Living in roughly 23 US areas, the participants were between roughly 18 and 89 years of age. Donors in Cohort 3 who had recovered were those with two negative PCRs, healthcare professional clearance, or resolution of their symptoms. Repertoires were generated with immunoSEQ multiplex PCR, while TCRdb's copy carries only in-frame clones and drops some. The table has some 530,000 clones, roughly nine tenths seen once. Sequencing was carried out using PBMCs or T cells enriched from blood (not recorded which). The sequence came from a woman aged 60-75 years who had recovered from COVID-19.

CDR3 loop: CASRRTGGDRGAFF. The CDR3 DNA follows: TGTGCCAGCAGGCGGACAGGGGGCGATAGGGGAGCTTTCTTT. The rearrangement uses TRBV28 and TRBJ1-1, with TRBD1 matching 11 bases. The junction had 10 bases not matched to a gene; V was cut back by 6 bases and J by 10 bases. There are 14 residues in the CDR3. Looked up from germline, CDR1 is MDHEN and CDR2 is SYDVKM.